Presented here are 18 T cell receptor beta chains from one specimen sequenced in a study of blood T cell repertoires in COVID-19 (dated by TCRdb to the early 2020s). Receptor amplification or capture employed the immunoSEQ multiplex PCR assay. This immuneACCESS table, as held by TCRdb, lists in-frame sequences with V and J called but not all clones. Of the missing ones, under half trace to an unresolved V gene in checked studies; the others have no known cause. This sample is represented by roughly 190,000 clones; roughly 85% of them were singletons. The ten top clones hold around 7.5% of the sample. The specimen was peripheral blood. The receptor set was obtained from a woman aged 60 to 75 with acute or convalescent COVID-19.

This clone was picked up a small number of times. The V gene is TRBV10-3, the J gene TRBJ1-3; tentative D call: TRBD1 (5 bases). V gave up 2 bases and J gave up 2 bases, with 7 bases separating them. Germline CDR1 reads ENHRY; CDR2 reads SYGVKD. The CDR3 has 14 residues. The CDR3 DNA follows: TGTGCCATCAGTGAGGCGGGGCCTGGAAACACCATATATTTT. Residues: CAISEAGPGNTIYF.

The rearrangement links TRBV12-3 or TRBV12-4 to TRBJ1-2; 7 bases are shared with TRBD1. Losses at the gene ends were 2 bases for V and 6 bases for J; bases not matched to a gene: 0. The CDR3 covers 12 residues. CDR3 residues: CASSLTGDGYTF. The CDR3 DNA reads as TGTGCCAGCAGTTTAACAGGGGATGGCTACACCTTC.

V gene TRBV7-2 combines with J gene TRBJ2-1; possible D gene TRBD2, 5 bases. Germline V gene lookup returns CDR1 SGHTA and CDR2 FQGNSA. This CDR3 is 15 amino acids long. The ends were cut back, 0 bases at V and 2 bases at J, with 8 bases in the middle. Written as DNA, the CDR3 is TGTGCCAGCAGCTTAGCGGCTAGCCCCTACAATGAGCAGTTCTTC. This codes for CASSLAASPYNEQFF.

The rearrangement links TRBV9 to TRBJ2-2; 7 bases fit TRBD2. The CDR3 extends over 15 amino acids. The ends lost 0 bases at V and 6 bases at J; junction bases unmatched: 5. Germline CDR1 SGDLS, CDR2 YYNGEE. The CDR3 DNA follows: TGTGCCAGCAGCGTAGCTAATAGCGGGCCCGGGGAGCTGTTTTTT. It is translated as CASSVANSGPGELFF.

This chain joins TRBV15 and TRBJ1-1; D remains unclear. CDR3 length: 15 amino acids. Germline V gives CDR1 LNHNV, CDR2 YYDKDF (reference sequence). Trimming stripped 0 bases from V and 1 base from J, with 9 bases between. CDR3 nucleotides: TGTGCCACCAGCAGAGACAGGTTTCAGAACACTGAAGCTTTCTTT. This translates into CATSRDRFQNTEAFF.

There are a few counts of this clone. The rearrangement links TRBV6-5 to TRBJ1-6; 7 nucleotides agree with TRBD1. The CDR3 totals 12 residues. Germline V lookup: CDR1 MNHEY, CDR2 SVGAGI. J lost 11 bases, V lost 7 bases, and 5 bases had no gene match. DNA for the CDR3: TGTGCCAGCATGAGGGGGCGTCCACCCCTCCACTTT. It yields the protein CASMRGRPPLHF.

The chain combines TRBV6-5 with TRBJ1-2; the match to TRBD1 covers 7 bases. CDR1 MNHEY and CDR2 SVGAGI come from the germline V gene. Trimming at V came to 6 bases and at J to 4 bases, leaving 8 bases not matched to a gene. The CDR3 covers 14 residues. CDR3 protein: CASRGKTGSYGYTF. CDR3 nucleotides: TGTGCCAGCAGGGGAAAGACAGGGAGCTATGGCTACACCTTC.

The chain uses TRBV27 and TRBJ2-3, with 7 bases aligning to TRBD1. Germline loops: CDR1 MNHEY, CDR2 SMNVEV (reference sequence). Trimming took 5 bases from V and 3 from J; bases not matched to a gene: 8. This CDR3 is built from 15 residues. CDR3 coding DNA: TGTGCCAGCAGTCCTCAGGGGGTTCGGACAGATACGCAGTATTTT. Translated, it gives CASSPQGVRTDTQYF.

V is TRBV3-1 (or the pseudogene TRBV3-2) and J is TRBJ2-6; TRBD1 aligns across 7 bases. CDR1 and CDR2 from the germline V gene are LGHDT and YNNKEL (reference sequence). V was pared by 0 bases and J by 3 bases, with 11 bases of the junction left unmatched. This CDR3 has 19 amino acids. The CDR3 reads CASSQDPATGLGGANVLTF. The CDR3 bases are TGTGCCAGCAGCCAAGATCCCGCGACAGGGTTGGGTGGGGCCAACGTCCTGACTTTC.

This chain connects TRBV5-1 to TRBJ2-1, with 15 bases fitting TRBD2. V lost 0 bases, J lost 2 bases, and 9 bases stayed unmatched. There are 20 residues in the CDR3. Germline CDR1 and CDR2: SGHRS and YFSETQ. The CDR3 sequence is CASSLAPGLAGGTPYNEQFF. CDR3 in DNA: TGCGCCAGCAGCTTGGCACCGGGACTAGCGGGAGGAACCCCCTACAATGAGCAGTTCTTC.

The chain couples TRBV7-9 to TRBJ2-2; a weak D match, TRBD1 (5 bases). The CDR3 consists of 15 residues. V was cut by 6 bases and J by 0 bases, with 11 bases left in between. Germline CDR1 reads SEHNR; CDR2 reads FQNEAQ (reference sequence). The CDR3 coding sequence is TGTGCCAGCAGTATCGGACAACCGAACACCGGGGAGCTGTTTTTT. Translated: CASSIGQPNTGELFF.

This clone was seen only a few times. V gene TRBV2 combines with J gene TRBJ2-7; TRBD2 matches 11 bases. Germline V gives CDR1 SNHLY, CDR2 FYNNEI. This CDR3 comprises 16 residues. The V gene end was trimmed by 6 bases and the J gene end by 7 bases; junction bases not matched to a gene: 14. CDR3 loop: CASRVLGLAEGGEQYF. The CDR3 DNA follows: TGTGCCAGCAGGGTATTGGGACTAGCGGAGGGAGGGGAGCAGTACTTC.

The V gene is TRBV12-3 or TRBV12-4, the J gene TRBJ2-7; TRBD1 matches 7 bases. The V and J ends lost 5 bases and 4 bases, in that order; junction bases with no gene match: 5. The CDR3 sequence is 13 residues long. CDR3 bases: TGTGCCAGCAGTACAGGGGTGGGATACGAGCAGTACTTC. Its translation is CASSTGVGYEQYF.

This chain joins TRBV5-8 and TRBJ1-4, with 10 bases aligning to TRBD1. CDR1 and CDR2 (germline): SGHTS, YDEGEE. J was trimmed by 8 bases and V by 4 bases; bases with no gene match: 8. The CDR3 is made up of 15 amino acids. This CDR3 is CASSAGTGVIEKLFF. DNA of the CDR3: TGTGCCAGCAGCGCAGGGACAGGGGTAATAGAAAAACTGTTTTTT. The variable domain in full, with the rest retrieved from reference TRBV5-8 and TRBJ1-4, is EAGVTQSPTHLIKTRGQQATLRCSPISGHTSVYWYQQALGLGLQFLLWYDEGEERNRGNFPPRFSGRQFPNYSSELNVNALELEDSALYLCASSAGTGVIEKLFFGSGTQLSVL.

Here the CDR3 reads CASSLGRSTDTQYF. CDR3 nucleotide sequence: TGTGCCAGCAGTTTGGGCAGAAGCACAGATACGCAGTATTTT. The genes are TRBV27 and TRBJ2-3; D ambiguous. With 3 bases removed from V and 0 bases from J, the gap between germline ends came to 7 bases. This CDR3 has 14 residues. Germline-derived CDR1 and CDR2 are MNHEY and SMNVEV (reference sequence).

V and J are TRBV18 and TRBJ2-7, with 8 bases that match TRBD2. The CDR3 contains 14 residues. After removal of 5 bases from V and 5 bases from J, the junction contained 8 bases not matched to a gene. From germline, CDR1 is KGHSH and CDR2 LQKENI. Here the CDR3 reads CASSRTSFSDEQYF. The CDR3 DNA reads as TGTGCCAGCTCAAGGACTAGCTTTTCCGACGAGCAGTACTTC.

This chain joins TRBV29-1 and TRBJ1-4; D is perhaps TRBD1 (5 bases). Germline V gives CDR1 SQVTM, CDR2 ANQGSEA. The CDR3 extends over 11 amino acids. Deletions cut 4 bases from V and 7 bases from J, with 7 bases between. As DNA, the CDR3 is TGCAGCGTTGGTCAGGGTGAAAAACTGTTTTTT. This codes for CSVGQGEKLFF.

The V and J genes are TRBV5-1 and TRBJ2-3; D may be TRBD1 (6 bases). Looked up from germline, CDR1 is SGHRS and CDR2 is YFSETQ. The CDR3 has 15 residues. Trimming cost V 0 bases and J 3 bases, with 11 bases left between them. The CDR3 loop reads CASSLDGGRTDTQYF. The CDR3 DNA follows: TGCGCCAGCAGCTTGGATGGGGGCAGAACAGATACGCAGTATTTT. The full variable domain, completed using reference TRBV5-1 and TRBJ2-3, is KAGVTQTPRYLIKTRGQQVTLSCSPISGHRSVSWYQQTPGQGLQFLFEYFSETQRNKGNFPGRFSGRQFSNSRSEMNVSTLELGDSALYLCASSLDGGRTDTQYFGPGTRLTVL.